One sample yielded the 30 T cell receptor beta chains listed below, sequenced in a study of T cell responses to AZD1222 COVID-19 vaccine. Clones were read by immunoSEQ multiplex PCR, and TCRdb kept only the in-frame ones, dropping some. The sample shows about 86,000 clones, roughly 89% of them seen only once. The input for sequencing was peripheral blood, taken on day 0 of AZD1222 vaccination. Every receptor here comes from an adult in good health.

This chain joins TRBV7-9 and TRBJ1-1; tentative D call: TRBD1 (5 bases). Germline V lookup: CDR1 SEHNR, CDR2 FQNEAQ (reference sequence). Trimming cost V 1 base and J 0 bases, with 18 bases left between them. The CDR3 totals 18 residues. The CDR3 nucleotides read TGTGCCAGCAGCTTAGGACAGCTGAAGGGTGAAATGAACACTGAAGCTTTCTTT. Protein sequence: CASSLGQLKGEMNTEAFF. The full variable domain, rest sourced from reference TRBV7-9 and TRBJ1-1, is DTGVSQNPRHKITKRGQNVTFRCDPISEHNRLYWYRQTLGQGPEFLTYFQNEAQLEKSRLLSDRFSAERPKGSFSTLEIQRTEQGDSAMYLCASSLGQLKGEMNTEAFFGQGTRLTVV.

The rearrangement uses TRBV27 and TRBJ1-5; no clear D. CDR1 and CDR2 from the germline V gene are MNHEY and SMNVEV (reference sequence). The V and J ends lost 7 bases and 4 bases respectively, with 17 bases between them. The CDR3 has 15 residues. The CDR3 loop is CASTLRAGRNQPQHF. In DNA, the CDR3 is TGTGCCAGCACCCTAAGGGCAGGACGTAATCAGCCCCAGCATTTT.

J is TRBJ1-2 and V is TRBV6-1; possibly TRBD1 for D (6 bases). Trimming pared 2 bases from V and 3 bases from J, leaving 13 bases between. CDR1 and CDR2 from the germline V gene are MNHNS and SASEGT. The CDR3 has 15 residues. The CDR3 protein is CASSEQGRGDYGYTF. DNA of the CDR3: TGTGCCAGCAGTGAACAAGGCAGGGGAGACTATGGCTACACCTTC.

This clone was detected only a few times. The rearrangement joins TRBV2 to TRBJ2-7; 10 bases agree with TRBD2. Germline V gives CDR1 SNHLY, CDR2 FYNNEI. CDR3 length: 14 residues. The V gene end was trimmed by 4 bases and the J gene end by 2 bases; junction bases not matched to a gene: 2. DNA for the CDR3: TGTGCCAGCAGTGGGACTAGCGGAGCCTACGAGCAGTACTTC. This gives the protein CASSGTSGAYEQYF.

The rearrangement links TRBV7-9 to TRBJ2-1, with 14 bases lining up with TRBD2. V lost 2 bases and J lost 10; bases outside the gene matches: 13. The CDR3 consists of 18 residues. Per the germline V gene, CDR1 is SEHNR and CDR2 is FQNEAQ (reference sequence). CDR3 nucleotide sequence: TGTGCCAGCAGCTTACCCCCCCGACTAGCGGGAGGGGTTTCGGAGCAGTTCTTC. Protein sequence: CASSLPPRLAGGVSEQFF.

CDR3 sequence reads: CASSDQAGARQPQHF. CDR3 bases: TGTGCCAGTAGTGATCAGGCAGGGGCGAGACAGCCCCAGCATTTT. V is TRBV19 and J is TRBJ1-5; D might be TRBD1 (6 bases). Per the germline V gene, CDR1 is LNHDA and CDR2 is SQIVND (reference sequence). There are 15 residues in the CDR3. With 5 bases removed from V and 7 bases from J, the gap between germline ends came to 18 bases.

The chain carries TRBV5-4 and TRBJ2-3, with 9 bases fitting TRBD1. The trim removed 0 bases at V and 5 bases at J, leaving 4 bases unmatched. The CDR3 length is 15 residues. Germline V CDR1 and CDR2: SGHNT, YYREEE (reference sequence). In DNA, the CDR3 is TGTGCCAGCAGCTTGGCGGGACAGGGTAAAGATACGCAGTATTTT. Amino acid sequence: CASSLAGQGKDTQYF.

The chain carries TRBV7-2 and TRBJ2-7, with 7 nucleotides matching TRBD2. This CDR3 comprises 18 residues. The V segment lost 2 bases and the J segment 9 bases; nucleotides outside the gene matches: 22. Germline V CDR1 and CDR2: SGHTA, FQGNSA. The chain's CDR3 is CASSLTRSSSGPTTVQYF. Here the CDR3 DNA reads TGTGCCAGCAGCTTAACTCGTTCCTCTAGCGGTCCTACCACGGTGCAGTACTTC.

The J gene is TRBJ2-7, the V gene TRBV5-1; 7 bases line up with TRBD1. The CDR3 sequence is 15 residues long. The junction had 10 bases not matched to a gene; V was cut back by 4 bases and J by 3 bases. Germline V lookup: CDR1 SGHRS, CDR2 YFSETQ. CDR3 bases: TGCGCCAGCAGCGTTGCCGGGACAGTAAGCTACGAGCAGTACTTC. Its protein product is CASSVAGTVSYEQYF.

The V and J genes are TRBV7-2 and TRBJ1-2; D perhaps matches TRBD1 (6 bases). CDR3 size: 15 residues. V was clipped by 4 bases and J by 0 bases, with 12 bases between them. Germline loops: CDR1 SGHTA, CDR2 FQGNSA. This CDR3 is CASSSGQRANYGYTF. The CDR3 DNA reads as TGTGCCAGCAGCTCTGGACAGAGAGCTAACTATGGCTACACCTTC.

About this clone: This same CDR3 is encoded by further DNA sequences in the sample. This chain links TRBV6-2 or TRBV6-3 with TRBJ2-7; no reliable D call. Germline CDR1 and CDR2: MNHEY and SVGEGT. V was shortened by 0 bases and J by 0 bases, with 0 bases between the two germline ends. The length of the CDR3 is 12 residues. CDR3 loop: CASSYSSYEQYF. The DNA for the CDR3 is TGTGCCAGCAGTTACTCCTCCTACGAGCAGTACTTC.

In the case of this clone: The sample contains more than one DNA sequence encoding this CDR3. The gene calls are TRBV6-6 and TRBJ2-3; D unresolved. CDR1 is MNHNY, CDR2 SVGAGI, per germline (reference sequence). V was pared by 4 bases and J by 2 bases, with 1 base between. The CDR3 runs to 11 residues. The CDR3 protein is CASSSTDTQYF. CDR3 nucleotides: TGTGCCAGCAGTTCCACAGATACGCAGTATTTT.

This clone has only one observation. The rearrangement uses TRBV27 and TRBJ2-6, with a weak D call TRBD2 (6 bases). Trimming shortened V by 6 bases and J by 0 bases, and 12 bases separated the two germline ends. Germline CDR1 and CDR2: MNHEY and SMNVEV (reference sequence). The length of the CDR3 is 16 residues. The CDR3 DNA is TGTGCCAGCAGCGGGGGTTACAGCTCTGGGGCCAACGTCCTGACTTTC. It codes for CASSGGYSSGANVLTF.

This chain joins TRBV7-8 and TRBJ2-2, with 8 positions matching TRBD2. The CDR3 totals 16 residues. The V and J ends lost 3 bases and 0 bases, in that order; junction bases with no gene match: 3. Germline V gives CDR1 SGHVS, CDR2 FQNEAQ. The CDR3 sequence: CASSFSGIPNTGELFF. As DNA, the CDR3 is TGTGCCAGCAGCTTTAGCGGGATACCGAACACCGGGGAGCTGTTTTTT.

This chain joins TRBV18 and TRBJ1-2, with D maybe TRBD1 (6 bases). Per the germline V gene, CDR1 is KGHSH and CDR2 is LQKENI. The CDR3 consists of 15 residues. The V end was cut by 2 bases, the J end by 4 bases, with 14 bases between. DNA of the CDR3: TGTGCCAGCTCACCAGGACAGCAAGGCCTCTATGGCTACACCTTC. Protein product: CASSPGQQGLYGYTF.

The chain carries TRBV6-1 and TRBJ2-2; D may correspond to TRBD1 or TRBD2 (5 bases each). The V end lost 11 bases, the J end lost 7 bases, and 14 bases lay between the germline ends. Per germline, CDR1 MNHNS and CDR2 SASEGT. This CDR3 comprises 12 residues. The CDR3 reads CAEAGANGELFF. DNA of the CDR3: TGTGCCGAGGCCGGGGCGAACGGGGAGCTGTTTTTT.

V gene TRBV18 combines with J gene TRBJ2-1, with D possibly being TRBD1 or TRBD2 (5 bases each). The germline V and J ends were trimmed by 5 bases and 12 bases, with 17 bases remaining between them. Germline-derived CDR1 and CDR2 are KGHSH and LQKENI. CDR3 length: 13 amino acids. The CDR3 loop is CASSSPGSDPQFF. The DNA for the CDR3 is TGTGCCAGCTCATCCCCAGGGAGCGATCCGCAGTTCTTC.

The gene calls are TRBV18 and TRBJ1-5, with TRBD1 as a possible D gene (5 bases). The CDR3 contains 16 residues. Per the germline V gene, CDR1 is KGHSH and CDR2 is LQKENI. With 5 bases removed from V and 6 bases from J, the gap between germline ends came to 20 bases. The CDR3 DNA sequence: TGTGCCAGCTCAATCATGCAAGCCGGGGGGAGTCAGCCCCAGCATTTT. It translates to CASSIMQAGGSQPQHF.

J is TRBJ1-2 and V is TRBV5-4; D gene uncertain. Trimming took 0 bases from V and 3 from J, leaving 3 bases between them. This CDR3 is 12 amino acids long. The V gene's germline CDR1 is SGHNT and CDR2 YYREEE (reference sequence). As DNA, the CDR3 is TGTGCCAGCAGCTTGGAGGACTATGGCTACACCTTC. The encoded protein is CASSLEDYGYTF. The full variable domain, its missing parts supplied by reference TRBV5-4 and TRBJ1-2, is ETGVTQSPTHLIKTRGQQVTLRCSSQSGHNTVSWYQQALGQGPQFIFQYYREEENGRGNFPPRFSGLQFPNYSSELNVNALELDDSALYLCASSLEDYGYTFGSGTRLTVV.

The V and J genes are TRBV30 and TRBJ2-6; D is unclear. This CDR3 contains 18 residues. The germline V gene has CDR1 GTSNPN and CDR2 SVGIG (reference sequence). The V and J ends lost 5 bases and 4 bases respectively, with 24 bases between them. For the CDR3, the DNA is TGTGCCTGGGACCGAACGAGAGATAACCAGCTCGGGGCCAACGTCCTGACTTTC. It translates to CAWDRTRDNQLGANVLTF.

This clone was observed once. The chain combines TRBV5-6 with TRBJ2-1; 10 nucleotides align to TRBD1. The trim removed 6 bases at V and 5 bases at J, leaving 14 bases unmatched. Germline CDR1 reads SGHDT; CDR2 reads YYEEEE. The CDR3 has 17 amino acids. Written as DNA, the CDR3 is TGTGCCAGCATCCGATCCCAGGACAGGGGGAGGAACAATGAGCAGTTCTTC. Protein sequence: CASIRSQDRGRNNEQFF.

This clone is a singleton in its sample. The chain carries TRBV7-2 and TRBJ1-2, with TRBD1 identical over 7 bases. This CDR3 comprises 13 residues. Germline CDR1 is SGHTA and CDR2 is FQGNSA. After removal of 7 bases from V and 7 bases from J, the junction contained 9 bases not matched to a gene. CDR3 sequence reads: CASNQDRAAGYTF. DNA of the CDR3: TGTGCCAGCAACCAAGACAGGGCGGCTGGCTACACCTTC.

The chain couples TRBV5-4 to TRBJ2-1, with D perhaps matching TRBD1 (7 bases). The V and J ends lost 0 bases and 9 bases respectively, with 16 bases between them. This CDR3 contains 15 residues. Germline-derived CDR1 and CDR2 are SGHNT and YYREEE (reference sequence). The CDR3, as DNA: TGTGCCAGCAGCTTGGCGCAGGGGGGCAGTCGTGAGCAGTTCTTC. It codes for CASSLAQGGSREQFF.

Worth noting for this clone: Other nucleotide sequences from this sample produce the same CDR3. The chain recombines TRBV7-9 with TRBJ1-5, with D perhaps matching TRBD1 (5 bases). Germline V gives CDR1 SEHNR, CDR2 FQNEAQ (reference sequence). The CDR3 spans 14 residues. V gave up 5 bases and J gave up 2 bases, with 10 bases separating them. CDR3 loop: CASSPGTGNQPQHF. CDR3 nucleotides: TGTGCCAGCAGCCCTGGGACGGGCAATCAGCCCCAGCATTTT.

The chain has TRBV18 and TRBJ2-1; tentative D call: TRBD2 (5 bases). The CDR3 length is 13 residues. The V end lost 6 bases, the J end lost 6 bases, and 12 bases lay between the germline ends. The germline gives CDR1 KGHSH, CDR2 LQKENI. This chain's CDR3 is CASSQEVPNEQFF. CDR3 nucleotide sequence: TGTGCCAGCTCCCAGGAGGTCCCCAATGAGCAGTTCTTC. Full variable domain (remainder filled in from reference TRBV18 and TRBJ2-1): NAGVMQNPRHLVRRRGQEARLRCSPMKGHSHVYWYRQLPEEGLKFMVYLQKENIIDESGMPKERFSAEFPKEGPSILRIQQVVRGDSAAYFCASSQEVPNEQFFGPGTRLTVL.

A few counts support this clone. This chain connects TRBV15 to TRBJ2-7; TRBD2 aligns across 12 bases. The germline V gene has CDR1 LNHNV and CDR2 YYDKDF (reference sequence). J lost 3 bases, V lost 3 bases, and 12 bases had no gene match. The CDR3 loop spans 18 amino acids. The CDR3, as DNA: TGTGCCACCAGCAGCCTCAGAGCACCGGGACTAGCGGGCTACGAGCAGTACTTC. This gives the protein CATSSLRAPGLAGYEQYF.

The chain uses TRBV5-5 and TRBJ1-1, with D perhaps TRBD1 (6 bases). The V end lost 6 bases, the J end lost 1 base, and 16 bases lay between the germline ends. The germline V gene has CDR1 SGHKS and CDR2 YYEKEE (reference sequence). The CDR3 is made up of 15 amino acids. CDR3 region: CASNRGRGTNTEAFF. The CDR3 region has the DNA TGTGCCAGCAACCGGGGCAGGGGAACGAACACTGAAGCTTTCTTT. Based on the CDR3 plus reference TRBV5-5 and TRBJ1-1, the full variable domain is DAGVTQSPTHLIKTRGQQVTLRCSPISGHKSVSWYQQVLGQGPQFIFQYYEKEERGRGNFPDRFSARQFPNYSSELNVNALLLGDSALYLCASNRGRGTNTEAFFGQGTRLTVV.

The genes are TRBV5-1 and TRBJ2-2; a weak D match, TRBD1 (6 bases). Deletions cut 1 base from V and 0 bases from J, with 19 bases between. The CDR3 loop spans 19 amino acids. Germline V CDR1 and CDR2: SGHRS, YFSETQ. DNA of the CDR3: TGCGCCAGCAGCTTGCCTCGCGAACGGGGACACTCGAACACCGGGGAGCTGTTTTTT. Its translation: CASSLPRERGHSNTGELFF.

The chain links TRBV19 to TRBJ1-3, with a tentative D call TRBD1 (5 bases). V shed 4 bases and J shed 2 bases, with 12 bases lying between them. Looked up from germline, CDR1 is LNHDA and CDR2 is SQIVND (reference sequence). The CDR3 totals 15 residues. The CDR3 DNA reads as TGTGCCAGTAGTAAAGCGGGGGGGACTGGAAACACCATATATTTT. Its protein product is CASSKAGGTGNTIYF.

This clone was picked up one time. V is TRBV3-1 (or the pseudogene TRBV3-2) and J is TRBJ1-2; 7 nucleotides align to TRBD1. With V trimmed by 0 bases and J by 2 bases, 9 bases remained unmatched. Germline V gene lookup returns CDR1 LGHDT and CDR2 YNNKEL (reference sequence). CDR3 length: 17 residues. The DNA for the CDR3 is TGTGCCAGCAGCCAAGATTCGAGGGGGCGGCTAAACTATGGCTACACCTTC. This sequence encodes CASSQDSRGRLNYGYTF.